The rows below give T cell receptor beta chains drawn from one sample of a study of blood T cell repertoires in COVID-19. Sequenced by immunoSEQ multiplex PCR; TCRdb stores in-frame clones only, minus some. This sample has 270,000 or so clones, with around nine tenths found just once. The sequencing input was PBMCs or T cells enriched from blood (not recorded which). The source of these receptors is a woman aged 18-30 years who had recovered from COVID-19. CDR3s include the opening cysteine and the closing phenylalanine or tryptophan. A D gene is named only where the DNA matches it firmly. The size entry is marked missing in some rows and otherwise reads once, few, many or a size class.

j_call | d_call | clone_size | v_call | cdr3_nt | cdr3_aa
TRBJ2-5 | TRBD2 | NA | TRBV19 | TGTGCCAGTAGTACTAGCGGGCTCCCCCAAGAGACCCAGTACTTC | CASSTSGLPQETQYF
TRBJ1-4 | TRBD1 | NA | TRBV19 | TGTGCCAGTACCCTATCCAGGACAGGGGATGAAAAACTGTTTTTT | CASTLSRTGDEKLFF
TRBJ1-4 | TRBD1 | NA | TRBV18 | TGTGCCAGCTCCCACATCTGGGGACAGTCTAATGAAAAACTGTTTTTT | CASSHIWGQSNEKLFF
TRBJ2-3 | NA | NA | TRBV5-8 | TGTGCCAGCAGCGTCCCCGGGGTAGACCACACAGATACGCAGTATTTT | CASSVPGVDHTDTQYF
TRBJ2-7 | NA | NA | TRBV5-1 | TGCGCCAGCAGCGGAGGACAGAGAGGGACCTACGAGCAGTACTTC | CASSGGQRGTYEQYF
TRBJ2-1 | NA | NA | TRBV7-9 | TGTGCCAGCAGCTTTTCGGAGACTTACAATGAGCAGTTCTTC | CASSFSETYNEQFF
TRBJ1-1 | NA | NA | TRBV19 | TGTGCCAGTAGTTTAGGCCGGAGCTACACTGAAGCTTTCTTT | CASSLGRSYTEAFF
TRBJ2-5 | NA | once | TRBV29-1 | TGCAGCGTTGAAGAGGGGCCTCAAGAGACCCAGTACTTC | CSVEEGPQETQYF
TRBJ2-5 | TRBD1 | NA | TRBV7-2 | TGTGCCAGCAGCTTAGCATACAGGGGACGGTACTGTAAACAAGAGACCCAGTACTTC | CASSLAYRGRYCKQETQYF
TRBJ1-2 | NA | NA | TRBV12-3/TRBV12-4 | TGTGCCAGCAGTTTGCAGGGCCTCTATGGCTACACCTTC | CASSLQGLYGYTF
TRBJ2-1 | TRBD2 | once | TRBV27 | TGTGCCAGCAGAACGGGGGGGCCCTACAATGAGCAGTTCTTC | CASRTGGPYNEQFF
TRBJ2-3 | TRBD2 | NA | TRBV15 | TGTGCCACCAGCAGTCCAAGCGGGGGGGCTGCAGATACGCAGTATTTT | CATSSPSGGAADTQYF
TRBJ1-4 | NA | NA | TRBV3-1/TRBV3-2 | TGTGCCAGCAGCCAGACACTGCACCATAATGAAAAACTGTTTTTT | CASSQTLHHNEKLFF
TRBJ2-7 | TRBD1 | NA | TRBV6-5 | TGTGCCAGCAGCAGAGGGACAGGCGCCTACGAGCAGTACTTC | CASSRGTGAYEQYF
TRBJ1-3 | NA | NA | TRBV7-3 | TGTGCCAGCAGCCTAGGGAGCTCTGGAAACACCATATATTTT | CASSLGSSGNTIYF
TRBJ1-2 | TRBD1 | NA | TRBV9 | TGTGCCAGCAGCGCCAGGGGGCTGGATGGCTACACCTTC | CASSARGLDGYTF
TRBJ1-5 | TRBD1 | NA | TRBV19 | TGTGCCAGTAGTAAACCGGGACAGAAAGTGGATCAGCCCCAGCATTTT | CASSKPGQKVDQPQHF
TRBJ2-7 | TRBD1 | few | TRBV7-6 | TGTGCCAGCAGCTTGGACAGGGGAGGCTACGAGCAGTACTTC | CASSLDRGGYEQYF
TRBJ2-1 | NA | NA | TRBV14 | TGTGCCAGCAGCCACCCTTCTTCCGAGCGGAGTAGTTCGAATGAGCAGTTCTTC | CASSHPSSERSSSNEQFF
TRBJ2-3 | NA | NA | TRBV3-1/TRBV3-2 | TGTGCCAGCAGCCAAGGCTACACAGATACGCAGTATTTT | CASSQGYTDTQYF
TRBJ1-2 | NA | NA | TRBV7-6 | TGTGCCAGCAGCTCCAGGGGAACTAACTATGGCTACACCTTC | CASSSRGTNYGYTF
TRBJ1-2 | NA | NA | TRBV7-8 | TGTGCCAGCAGCTTAGGTCTCGGGCAGGGAAGATACTATGGCTACACCTTC | CASSLGLGQGRYYGYTF
TRBJ1-4 | TRBD1 | NA | TRBV28 | TGTGCCAGCAGTTTCTCCCTGGGGACAGAGAATGAAAAACTGTTTTTT | CASSFSLGTENEKLFF
TRBJ2-2 | NA | NA | TRBV4-3 | TGCGCCAGCAGCCAAGATGCGGGCGCCGGGGAGCTGTTTTTT | CASSQDAGAGELFF
TRBJ2-7 | TRBD2 | NA | TRBV4-1 | TGCGCCAGCAGCCCTGGCGGCGGGGGAGGCGAGCAGTACTTC | CASSPGGGGGEQYF
TRBJ1-2 | NA | NA | TRBV4-3 | TGCGCCAGCAGCCACAACCTCCGGGACACCGACTATGGCTACACCTTC | CASSHNLRDTDYGYTF
TRBJ2-7 | NA | few | TRBV6-5 | TGTGCCAGCAGTTACGTTGCGGGATCCTACGAGCAGTACTTC | CASSYVAGSYEQYF
TRBJ2-7 | NA | NA | TRBV27 | TGTGCCAGCAGTTTATCGTTGCGTCCCCCTCTCTTTGAGCAGTACTTC | CASSLSLRPPLFEQYF
TRBJ2-1 | NA | NA | TRBV4-2 | TGTGCCAGCAGCCAAGAAGGCGGGCATGAGCAGTTCTTC | CASSQEGGHEQFF